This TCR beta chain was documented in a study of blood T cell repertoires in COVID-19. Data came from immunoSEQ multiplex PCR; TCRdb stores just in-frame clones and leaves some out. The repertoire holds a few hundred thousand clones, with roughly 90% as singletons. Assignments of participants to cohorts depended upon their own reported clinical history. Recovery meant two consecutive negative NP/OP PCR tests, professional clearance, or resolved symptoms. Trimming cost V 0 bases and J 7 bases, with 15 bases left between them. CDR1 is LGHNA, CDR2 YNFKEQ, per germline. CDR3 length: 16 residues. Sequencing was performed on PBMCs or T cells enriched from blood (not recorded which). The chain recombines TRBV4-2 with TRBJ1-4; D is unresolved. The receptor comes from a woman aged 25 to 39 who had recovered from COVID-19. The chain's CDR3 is CASSQDLSGKIEKLFF. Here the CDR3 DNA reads TGTGCCAGCAGCCAAGATCTATCCGGGAAGATTGAAAAACTGTTTTTT.